This T cell receptor beta chain was identified during a study of blood T cells in healthy people across ages. Study at large: Capturing about one barcoded beta molecule per two T cells was achieved by template switching. Notes on the study in general: PBMC samples, being unsorted, prevented any conclusive comparison of naive and antigen-experienced cells.

Investigators took roughly 9.5 milliliters of peripheral blood from every donor. Each sample yielded at least 5.5 micrograms of PBMC total RNA. Primed by a sample-barcoded 5' primer and a J-beta primer mix, a second PCR proceeded for 7 to 11 cycles. Each CDR3 protein is one row after TCRdb ran MiXCR on the 5' RACE reads. Of 1.5 million to 2 million distinct CDR3 sequences in the sample, 35% to 50% were seen once. Only a few counts were recorded for this clonotype. The antigen remains unidentified. Germline V CDR1 and CDR2: SGHKS, YYEKEE (reference sequence). This CDR3 is 16 amino acids long. V was cut by 3 bases and J by 6 bases, with 18 bases left in between.

This clonotype was sampled from a human donor in good health. Sequencing was carried out using blood. The chain employs TRBV5-5 and TRBJ2-2; D gene unclear. Here the CDR3 reads CASSSFYASFSGELFF. Written as DNA, the CDR3 is TGTGCCAGCAGCTCCTTTTACGCCTCCTTTTCCGGGGAGCTGTTTTTT. The complete variable domain, with remaining parts taken from reference TRBV5-5 and TRBJ2-2, reads DAGVTQSPTHLIKTRGQQVTLRCSPISGHKSVSWYQQVLGQGPQFIFQYYEKEERGRGNFPDRFSARQFPNYSSELNVNALLLGDSALYLCASSSFYASFSGELFFGEGSRLTVL.